This T cell receptor (beta chain) stems from a study of response to subunit inactivated influenza vaccine. Study-wide points: Authors suggested each seasonal flu vaccination may recruit only limited numbers of new T cells.

Notes on this clonotype: The antigen is unknown.

TCRdb re-analysed the RT-PCR reads in MiXCR, keeping a single row per CDR3 protein. The sample shows 860,000 or so distinct CDR3 sequences, 20% to 25% of them seen only once. The specimen was PBMCs from blood, collected 5 days after vaccination. The origin of this receptor is a man over 45 who received an inactivated influenza vaccine.

Here the CDR3 DNA reads TGCGCCAGCAGCCCCACGCAATCGGGGCGGGCGAACACCGGGGAGCTGTTTTTT. This translates into CASSPTQSGRANTGELFF. The chain employs TRBV5-1 and TRBJ2-2, with D perhaps TRBD1 or TRBD2 (5 bases each). This CDR3 is built from 18 residues. V was trimmed by 4 bases and J by 0 bases, leaving 19 bases between them. In germline, CDR1 is SGHRS, CDR2 YFSETQ.